Listed here are 2 T cell receptor beta chains from one sample, sequenced in a study of response to subunit inactivated influenza vaccine (dated by TCRdb to 2017 to 2018). The library was prepared using RT-PCR. TCRdb shows the sequencer as Illumina HiSeq 2500. TCRdb reran the public reads through fastp at Q25 and MiXCR, keeping productive beta chains. Records with the same CDR3 protein are collapsed into one entry carrying the most frequent genes and DNA. Present in this sample are hundreds of thousands of distinct CDR3 sequences, about 17% of which were seen just once. The top ten clonotypes cover 2.5% to 3.5% of the sample. The source material was CD4+ T cells sorted from PBMCs, sampled about 23 months after vaccination. The receptors here all came from a man aged 50 to 69 who received an inactivated influenza vaccine. Donor details come from another sample of the same person, matched by shared clones.

Only a few counts were recorded for this clonotype. This rearrangement joins TRBV9 to TRBJ1-4; a weak D match, TRBD1 (5 bases). Germline CDR1 SGDLS, CDR2 YYNGEE. V was trimmed by 4 bases and J by 5 bases, leaving 9 bases between them. This CDR3 is built from 13 residues. Here the CDR3 DNA reads TGTGCCAGCAGCATGGGGCGGAATGAAAAACTGTTTTTT. It is translated as CASSMGRNEKLFF.

The V gene is TRBV5-1, the J gene TRBJ1-2; TRBD1 might be the D (5 bases). The CDR3 contains 16 residues. V gave up 4 bases and J gave up 4 bases, with 20 bases separating them. Per the germline V gene, CDR1 is SGHRS and CDR2 is YFSETQ. CDR3 loop: CASSAGTPNVGYGYTF. The CDR3 region has the DNA TGCGCCAGCAGCGCCGGGACTCCTAACGTGGGCTATGGCTACACCTTC.